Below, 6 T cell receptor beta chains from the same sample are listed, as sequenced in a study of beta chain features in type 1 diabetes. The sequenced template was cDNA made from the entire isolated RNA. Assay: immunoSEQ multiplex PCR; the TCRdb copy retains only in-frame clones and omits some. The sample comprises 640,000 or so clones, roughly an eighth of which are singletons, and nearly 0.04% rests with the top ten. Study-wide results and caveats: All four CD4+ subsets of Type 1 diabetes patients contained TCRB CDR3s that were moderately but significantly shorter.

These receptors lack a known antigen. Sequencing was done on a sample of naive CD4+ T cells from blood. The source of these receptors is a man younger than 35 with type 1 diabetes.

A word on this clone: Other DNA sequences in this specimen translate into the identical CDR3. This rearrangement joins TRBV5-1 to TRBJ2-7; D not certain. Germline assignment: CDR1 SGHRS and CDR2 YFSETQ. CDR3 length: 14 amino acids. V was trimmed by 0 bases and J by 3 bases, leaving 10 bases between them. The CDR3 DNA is TGCGCCAGCAGCTTGGGAAGAGGAAGCTACGAGCAGTACTTC. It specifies CASSLGRGSYEQYF. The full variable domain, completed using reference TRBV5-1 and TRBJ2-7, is KAGVTQTPRYLIKTRGQQVTLSCSPISGHRSVSWYQQTPGQGLQFLFEYFSETQRNKGNFPGRFSGRQFSNSRSEMNVSTLELGDSALYLCASSLGRGSYEQYFGPGTRLTVT.

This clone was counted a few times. The CDR3 sequence is CASSIRRGTYEQYF. The CDR3 DNA sequence: TGTGCCAGTAGTATAAGGCGGGGGACCTACGAGCAGTACTTC. The rearrangement uses TRBV19 and TRBJ2-7; 7 nucleotides align to TRBD2. The length of the CDR3 is 14 residues. The germline V gene has CDR1 LNHDA and CDR2 SQIVND (reference sequence). V lost 2 bases and J lost 2; bases outside the gene matches: 3.

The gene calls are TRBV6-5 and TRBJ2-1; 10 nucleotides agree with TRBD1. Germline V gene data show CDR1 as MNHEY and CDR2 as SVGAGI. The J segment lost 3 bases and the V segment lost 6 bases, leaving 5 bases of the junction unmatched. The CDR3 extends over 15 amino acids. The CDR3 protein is CASRVRDRGYNEQFF. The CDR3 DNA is TGTGCCAGCAGGGTCCGGGACAGGGGCTACAATGAGCAGTTCTTC.

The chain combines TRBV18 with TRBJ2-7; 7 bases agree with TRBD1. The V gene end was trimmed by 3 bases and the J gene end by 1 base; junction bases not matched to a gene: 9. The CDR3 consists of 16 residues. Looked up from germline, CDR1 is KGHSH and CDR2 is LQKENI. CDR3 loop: CASSPGQVEASYEQYF. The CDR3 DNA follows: TGTGCCAGCTCACCCGGACAGGTCGAGGCTTCCTACGAGCAGTACTTC.

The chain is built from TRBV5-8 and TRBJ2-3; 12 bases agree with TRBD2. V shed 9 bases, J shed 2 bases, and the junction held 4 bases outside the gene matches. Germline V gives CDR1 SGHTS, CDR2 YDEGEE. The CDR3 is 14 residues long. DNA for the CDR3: TGTGCCACCGGACTAGCGGGAAACACAGATACGCAGTATTTT. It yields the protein CATGLAGNTDTQYF.

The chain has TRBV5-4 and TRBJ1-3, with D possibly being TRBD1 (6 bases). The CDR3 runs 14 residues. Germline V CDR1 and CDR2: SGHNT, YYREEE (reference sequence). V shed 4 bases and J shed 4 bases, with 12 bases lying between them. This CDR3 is CASSLDRLGNTIYF. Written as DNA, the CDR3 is TGTGCCAGCAGCCTAGACAGGTTGGGAAACACCATATATTTT.